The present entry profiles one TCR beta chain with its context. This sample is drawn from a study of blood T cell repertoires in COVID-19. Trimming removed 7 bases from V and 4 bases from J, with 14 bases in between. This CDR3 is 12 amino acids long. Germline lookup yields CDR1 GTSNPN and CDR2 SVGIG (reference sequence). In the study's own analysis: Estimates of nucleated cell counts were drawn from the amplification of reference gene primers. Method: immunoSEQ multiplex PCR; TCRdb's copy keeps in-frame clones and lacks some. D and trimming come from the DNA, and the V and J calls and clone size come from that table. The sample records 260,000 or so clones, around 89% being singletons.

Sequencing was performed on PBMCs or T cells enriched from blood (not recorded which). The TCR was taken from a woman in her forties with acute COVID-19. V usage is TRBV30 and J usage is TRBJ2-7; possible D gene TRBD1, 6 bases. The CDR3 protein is CAYIQGGYEQYF. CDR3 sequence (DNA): TGTGCCTACATCCAAGGGGGTTACGAGCAGTACTTC.